This T cell receptor beta chain was sequenced for a study of T-cell memory formation after mild COVID-19. With 3 bases clipped from V and 2 bases from J, the junction kept 9 bases outside the gene matches. In germline, CDR1 is GTSNPN, CDR2 SVGIG (reference sequence). There are 16 residues in the CDR3. The TCR alpha and TCR beta cDNA libraries, bearing sample barcodes and UMIs, were generated by 5'RACE using constant-segment primers. One entry per CDR3 protein results from TCRdb running MiXCR on the 5' RACE reads. The sample lists about 560,000 distinct CDR3 sequences; roughly 18% were seen once. The TCR originated in an adult woman who had mild COVID-19 (a few samples of this study predate the infection). Cell type and time point are not known. This sequence joins TRBV30 and TRBJ2-1, with 8 bases aligning to TRBD2. The specimen sequenced was PBMCs or a T cell subset sorted from them (not recorded which). The CDR3 DNA sequence: TGTGCCTGGAGCGGGAGGGGCAGCACGACCTACAATGAGCAGTTCTTC. Encoded protein: CAWSGRGSTTYNEQFF.